This TCR beta chain originates from a study of T-cell reconstitution after alpha-beta-depleted transplantation in children. This clonotype was seen only a few times. As it was prepared, the TCRbeta library received unique molecular identifiers. TCRdb passed the PCR reads through MiXCR, listing each CDR3 protein once. There are roughly 350,000 distinct CDR3 sequences in the sample; 10% occur only once, and approximately 2.3% lies in the top ten. Source: PBMCs from the stem cell graft donor, taken from the stem cell graft. This clonotype was sampled from a human donor who donated a stem cell graft to a child with acute lymphoblastic leukemia.

CDR3 protein: CSVEVPGGSYEQYF. The CDR3 DNA reads as TGCAGCGTTGAAGTCCCGGGAGGTTCCTACGAGCAGTACTTC. This chain links TRBV29-1 with TRBJ2-7; 7 bases fit TRBD2. J lost 1 base, V lost 1 base, and 4 bases had no gene match. From germline, CDR1 is SQVTM and CDR2 ANQGSEA. This CDR3 spans 14 amino acids.